This T cell receptor (beta chain) appears in the sequencing data of a study of T cell responses to AZD1222 COVID-19 vaccine. Produced via immunoSEQ multiplex PCR; TCRdb's table is partial and in-frame only. The data contain over 100,000 clones, approximately 84% of them singletons. This material consisted of peripheral blood, taken on day 0 of AZD1222 vaccination. The sequence was obtained from an adult in good health.

The CDR3, as DNA: TGTGCCAGCAGCTTAGATTCGGAGTTGAGCTCTGGCTACACCTTC. Translation: CASSLDSELSSGYTF. The genes are TRBV7-6 and TRBJ1-2; D is unresolved. The germline CDR1 and CDR2 sequences are SGHVS and FNYEAQ. The CDR3 has 15 residues. Trimming left V 1 base short and J 7 bases short, with 16 bases between.